These 14 T cell receptor beta chains share one sample of origin, sequenced in a study of blood T cell repertoires in COVID-19. Clones were sequenced by immunoSEQ multiplex PCR, and TCRdb holds only the in-frame ones, with some missing. The table has about 250,000 clones, over 80% seen once. The specimen was peripheral blood. These receptors all stem from a man aged 35 to 55 with acute or convalescent COVID-19.

This rearrangement joins TRBV19 to TRBJ1-1; D not certain. V was pared by 5 bases and J by 1 base, with 17 bases between. Germline-derived CDR1 and CDR2 are LNHDA and SQIVND (reference sequence). This CDR3 comprises 16 residues. The CDR3 DNA sequence: TGTGCCAGTAGTCCTCCCTACCCCGGGGAGAACACTGAAGCTTTCTTT. Translated, it gives CASSPPYPGENTEAFF.

V usage is TRBV5-8 and J usage is TRBJ1-4; 8 bases match TRBD1. This CDR3 region has 17 residues. V lost 3 bases and J lost 2; bases outside the gene matches: 9. Germline assignment: CDR1 SGHTS and CDR2 YDEGEE. CDR3 coding DNA: TGTGCCAGCAGCTCCGCCGGGACAGGAGTTACTAATGAAAAACTGTTTTTT. Amino acid sequence: CASSSAGTGVTNEKLFF.

This clone was seen a few times. The chain combines TRBV3-1 (or the pseudogene TRBV3-2) with TRBJ2-2, with D possibly being TRBD2 (6 bases). CDR1 and CDR2 (germline): LGHDT, YNNKEL (reference sequence). V lost 5 bases and J lost 5, with 9 bases in between. The CDR3 has 13 amino acids. The chain's CDR3 is CASSFRGTGELFF. The DNA of the CDR3 is TGTGCCAGCAGCTTCCGGGGGACCGGGGAGCTGTTTTTT.

The CDR3 loop reads CASERQDTGELFF. CDR3 nucleotide sequence: TGTGCCAGCGAGCGGCAGGACACCGGGGAGCTGTTTTTT. The V gene is TRBV6-5, the J gene TRBJ2-2, with D possibly matching TRBD2 (5 bases). Trimming shortened V by 8 bases and J by 3 bases, and 10 bases separated the two germline ends. The germline V gene has CDR1 MNHEY and CDR2 SVGAGI. The CDR3 is made up of 13 amino acids.

CDR3 in amino acids: CASSRGQGAETFF. The CDR3 region has the DNA TGTGCCAGCAGCCGAGGACAGGGGGCGGAAACTTTCTTT. This chain uses TRBV7-9 with TRBJ1-1; the match to TRBD1 covers 11 bases. CDR3 length: 13 amino acids. V trimming: 5 bases; J trimming: 12 bases; junction bases outside the gene matches: 8. Germline V gives CDR1 SEHNR, CDR2 FQNEAQ (reference sequence).

The gene calls are TRBV11-2 and TRBJ1-2; D remains unclear. This CDR3 region has 14 residues. V lost 5 bases and J 8 bases, leaving 18 bases between the germline ends. The V gene's germline CDR1 is SGHAT and CDR2 FQNNGV. The CDR3 sequence: CASSLVQSMVGYTF. CDR3 nucleotide sequence: TGTGCCAGCAGCCTCGTACAGTCAATGGTCGGCTACACCTTC.

The CDR3 coding sequence is TGTGCCAGTAGTATACCGGGACTAGCGGGAGGATATGAGCAGTTCTTC. Amino acids: CASSIPGLAGGYEQFF. The genes are TRBV19 and TRBJ2-1, with 15 bases identical to TRBD2. CDR3 size: 16 residues. Trimming took 2 bases from V and 8 from J; bases not matched to a gene: 4. Germline CDR1 LNHDA, CDR2 SQIVND (reference sequence). Drawing the rest from reference TRBV19 and TRBJ2-1, the complete variable domain is DGGITQSPKYLFRKEGQNVTLSCEQNLNHDAMYWYRQDPGQGLRLIYYSQIVNDFQKGDIAEGYSVSREKKESFPLTVTSAQKNPTAFYLCASSIPGLAGGYEQFFGPGTRLTVL.

The rearrangement uses TRBV29-1 and TRBJ1-3; 8 bases map to TRBD1. V lost 7 bases, J lost 2 bases, and 4 bases stayed unmatched. The CDR3 contains 13 residues. Germline CDR1 reads SQVTM; CDR2 reads ANQGSEA. CDR3 in DNA: TGCAGCGCCGAGACAGGGGCTGGAAACACCATATATTTT. As protein: CSAETGAGNTIYF.

This chain uses TRBV6-6 with TRBJ1-3; 8 nucleotides align to TRBD1. Germline CDR1 and CDR2: MNHNY and SVGAGI (reference sequence). This CDR3 region has 14 residues. V trimming: 4 bases; J trimming: 7 bases; junction bases outside the gene matches: 6. The CDR3 nucleotides read TGTGCCAGCAGTTCCGGGACAGGTAGTAACACCATATATTTT. Its protein is CASSSGTGSNTIYF.

Comment on this clone: The germline gene is not matched at one end of the junction; a read error may be the cause. The rearrangement uses TRBV19 and TRBJ2-3, with 11 positions matching TRBD2. CDR1 and CDR2 from the germline V gene are LNHDA and SQIVND (reference sequence). The CDR3 runs 16 residues. CDR3: CASSTRLAGRTYTQYF. CDR3 DNA: TGTGCCAGTAGTACTCGACTAGCGGGGCGCACATATACGCAGTATTTT.

J is TRBJ2-5 and V is TRBV5-6; a possible D gene is TRBD2 (5 bases). V was cut by 0 bases and J by 10 bases, with 16 bases left in between. Germline CDR1 and CDR2: SGHDT and YYEEEE. CDR3 size: 14 residues. CDR3 sequence (DNA): TGTGCCAGCAGCTTGGGTATCCCAAGGAGGAGCCAGTACTTC. Protein: CASSLGIPRRSQYF.

V is TRBV19 and J is TRBJ2-5; 7 positions match TRBD2. This CDR3 is built from 16 residues. Germline loops: CDR1 LNHDA, CDR2 SQIVND (reference sequence). The V gene end was trimmed by 11 bases and the J gene end by 3 bases; junction bases not matched to a gene: 18. Here the CDR3 DNA reads TGTGCCCGAGTCCGGGGGGAGGGCCCTCGGGAAGAGACCCAGTACTTC. Translation gives CARVRGEGPREETQYF.

This chain joins TRBV7-6 and TRBJ1-6; D gene uncertain. Germline V gives CDR1 SGHVS, CDR2 FNYEAQ. V lost 5 bases, J lost 0 bases, and 14 bases lay in between. The CDR3 runs to 17 residues. Here the CDR3 DNA reads TGTGCCAGCAGCCACTCGTCGGGGAGCTCCTATAATTCACCCCTCCACTTT. It yields the protein CASSHSSGSSYNSPLHF.

This clone turned up a few times. The rearrangement links TRBV3-1 (or the pseudogene TRBV3-2) to TRBJ2-7; 13 bases are a match to TRBD2. The CDR3 covers 14 residues. The V and J ends lost 4 bases and 5 bases, in that order; junction bases with no gene match: 2. Looked up from germline, CDR1 is LGHDT and CDR2 is YNNKEL (reference sequence). The DNA of the CDR3 is TGTGCCAGCAGCCCCGGACTAGCGGGAGACGAGCAGTACTTC. Translated, it gives CASSPGLAGDEQYF.